This T cell receptor beta chain was retrieved from a study of blood T cell repertoires in COVID-19. This table comes from immunoSEQ multiplex PCR, and its TCRdb copy is limited to in-frame clones, with some not included. In the table there are 120,000 or so clones, about 79% of which are singletons. Germline CDR1 is MDHEN and CDR2 is SYDVKM. J was trimmed by 4 bases and V by 8 bases; bases with no gene match: 3. The CDR3 totals 12 residues. This clonotype was obtained from a man in his forties or fifties with active or convalescent COVID-19. This sequence joins TRBV28 and TRBJ1-1; 8 bases line up with TRBD1. The sample taken for sequencing was peripheral blood. The CDR3 here is CASLGTGTEAFF. CDR3 DNA: TGTGCCAGCCTGGGGACAGGCACTGAAGCTTTCTTT.